Presented here are 11 T cell receptor beta chains from one specimen sequenced in a study of regulatory T cells in long-lasting Graves disease. Time point here: persistent/refractory GD, antithyroid drugs over 5 years with positive TRAb. Researchers made the TCR library from RNA that was extracted from PBMCs. TCR beta libraries were built with iRepertoire HTBI primers and Arm-PCR of CDR3 regions. TCRdb independently ran MiXCR on the multiplex PCR reads; one entry per CDR3 protein. The profile shows approximately 290,000 distinct CDR3 sequences, 22% of them singletons. The sequencing here drew on peripheral blood mononuclear cells (PBMCs), taken when the disease was refractory, from a patient treated with antithyroid drugs. The receptors were gathered from a female donor with Graves disease.

This clonotype showed up many times. This chain connects TRBV6-1 to TRBJ2-7; 7 bases align to TRBD1. The CDR3 has 16 amino acids. With V trimmed by 5 bases and J by 1 base, 11 bases remained unmatched. Germline V gene sequence: CDR1 MNHNS, CDR2 SASEGT. CDR3 DNA: TGTGCCAGCAGTAATTCGGCCGGGACAGTATCCTACGAGCAGTACTTC. Translation: CASSNSAGTVSYEQYF.

This clonotype was picked up many times. V usage is TRBV27 and J usage is TRBJ2-7; 8 bases line up with TRBD1. Per germline, CDR1 MNHEY and CDR2 SMNVEV (reference sequence). This CDR3 has 14 residues. V shed 3 bases, J shed 2 bases, and the junction held 3 bases outside the gene matches. As DNA, the CDR3 is TGTGCCAGCAGTTTCCGGACAGGGCCCTACGAGCAGTACTTC. This codes for CASSFRTGPYEQYF.

V is TRBV12-5 and J is TRBJ1-1; 8 bases map to TRBD1. The CDR3 has 15 amino acids. J was trimmed by 3 bases and V by 5 bases; bases with no gene match: 8. In germline, CDR1 is LGHNT, CDR2 FRNRAP. Here the CDR3 reads CASGDTDRADTEAFF. The CDR3 DNA follows: TGTGCTAGTGGTGATACGGACAGGGCTGACACTGAAGCTTTCTTT.

This clonotype was found a few times. The CDR3 DNA sequence: TGCAGTGCTAGAGGGGGGGCATTAAATGAAAAACTGTTTTTT. Translating it yields CSARGGALNEKLFF. V and J are TRBV20-1 and TRBJ1-4, with D perhaps matching TRBD1 (6 bases). The CDR3 is 14 residues long. V gave up 1 base and J gave up 5 bases, with 11 bases separating them. The germline V gene has CDR1 DFQATT and CDR2 SNEGSKA (reference sequence).

This clonotype was picked up many times. This chain connects TRBV7-2 to TRBJ2-7; maybe TRBD1 (6 bases). The CDR3 is 17 amino acids. V lost 0 bases to trimming and J lost 2 bases, with 17 bases between them. Germline V gene data show CDR1 as SGHTA and CDR2 as FQGNSA. CDR3: CASSLAGANALTYEQYF. The CDR3 DNA follows: TGTGCCAGCAGCTTAGCGGGGGCGAACGCACTTACCTACGAGCAGTACTTC.

This clonotype came up a few times. The genes are TRBV20-1 and TRBJ2-7; 7 bases line up with TRBD2. The CDR3 is made up of 16 amino acids. After removal of 1 base from V and 4 bases from J, the junction contained 13 bases not matched to a gene. Germline lookup yields CDR1 DFQATT and CDR2 SNEGSKA (reference sequence). CDR3 amino acids: CSARAPLAVAFYEQYF. CDR3 sequence (DNA): TGCAGTGCTAGAGCCCCGCTAGCGGTAGCTTTTTACGAGCAGTACTTC.

The sample holds many counts of this clonotype. The V gene is TRBV3-1, the J gene TRBJ1-4; a possible D gene is TRBD1 (5 bases). Germline V lookup: CDR1 LGHDT, CDR2 YNNKEL (reference sequence). The ends were cut back, 0 bases at V and 13 bases at J, with 12 bases in the middle. The CDR3 sequence is 13 residues long. CDR3 nucleotides: TGTGCCAGCAGCCAAGAATCGACAGCAAGACTGTTTTTT. It yields the protein CASSQESTARLFF.

The chain has TRBV28 and TRBJ2-7; maybe TRBD2 (5 bases). CDR1 and CDR2 (germline): MDHEN, SYDVKM. Trimming cost V 11 bases and J 7 bases, with 24 bases left between them. This CDR3 is built from 14 residues. CDR3 in amino acids: CAGKRATSPGEQYF. DNA of the CDR3: TGTGCCGGTAAACGGGCTACCTCCCCGGGAGAGCAGTACTTC.

This clonotype was observed once. A single base separates this from a much larger clone, so it may be a read error. The chain carries TRBV6-9 and TRBJ1-2; D call uncertain. Germline V gene data show CDR1 as MNHGY and CDR2 as SVAAGI. The CDR3 loop spans 15 amino acids. CDR3 loop: CASSYSKGFGYGHTF. Here the CDR3 DNA reads TGTGCCAGCAGTTACTCGAAGGGCTTCGGGTATGGCCACACCTTC.

The rearrangement uses TRBV4-3 and TRBJ2-7; 8 positions match TRBD2. J lost 5 bases, V lost 4 bases, and 7 bases had no gene match. The CDR3 sequence is 14 residues long. Germline V gene lookup returns CDR1 LGHNA and CDR2 YSLEER. The DNA for the CDR3 is TGCGCCAGCAGCCTCAGCGGGAGCGGGGACGAGCAGTACTTC. This translates into CASSLSGSGDEQYF.

The V call is TRBV7-6, the J call TRBJ2-7; 7 nucleotides align to TRBD1. Unmatched junction bases numbered 11, after V lost 5 bases and J lost 4 bases. The CDR3 is 15 amino acids. Germline lookup yields CDR1 SGHVS and CDR2 FNYEAQ. The CDR3 sequence is CASSHRGTAPYEQYF. In DNA, the CDR3 is TGTGCCAGCAGCCACCGAGGGACAGCACCGTACGAGCAGTACTTC.